This record covers a single T cell receptor (beta chain). The data were taken from a study of blood T cell repertoires in COVID-19. Across the study: T cells, B-cell-depleted T cells, or PBMCs supplied cDNA or gDNA.

CDR3 length equals 15 residues. V shed 7 bases and J shed 2 bases, with 17 bases lying between them. Germline loops: CDR1 SQVTM, CDR2 ANQGSEA. The authors' processing: Amplified reference gene primers provided the basis for estimating nucleated cell counts. The data were produced by immunoSEQ multiplex PCR, yet TCRdb's version contains in-frame clones alone and is incomplete. The DNA was the basis for D and trimming; V, J and clone size are from that table. The sample yields about 180,000 clones, more than 75% seen once. V is TRBV29-1 and J is TRBJ1-4, with D uncertain. The source is a man aged 35 to 55 with active or convalescent COVID-19. Material for sequencing was peripheral blood. This CDR3 is CSALLREVTNEKLFF. DNA for the CDR3: TGCAGCGCGCTACTGCGGGAGGTGACTAATGAAAAACTGTTTTTT.